Listed below are T cell receptor beta chains from one sample, sequenced in a study of OX40 agonist ivuxolimab in advanced cancers. Sequencing was performed with immunoSEQ multiplex PCR; in TCRdb, only in-frame clones are kept and a portion is missing. Of 60,000 to 80,000 clones in the sample, roughly four fifths are singletons; the top ten hold 3.5% to 4.5%. Sample: CD4+ or CD8+ T cells sorted from blood, taken in a trial of the OX40 agonist ivuxolimab. The source of these receptors is an adult with an advanced solid tumor such as melanoma, head and neck, liver or kidney cancer. Both conserved end residues are part of each CDR3. The D gene is left open where the match is weak. Clone size is stated in some rows and not others, as once, few, many or a class when expanded.

clone_size | j_call | d_call | v_call | cdr3_aa | cdr3_nt
- | TRBJ2-3 | TRBD2 | TRBV6-1 | CASSEERGRSTDTQYF | TGTGCCAGCAGTGAGGAGCGGGGGCGGAGCACAGATACGCAGTATTTT
- | TRBJ2-7 | - | TRBV6-1 | CASSESWSGTEQYF | TGTGCCAGCAGTGAATCCTGGTCAGGGACCGAGCAGTACTTC
- | TRBJ2-3 | - | TRBV5-6 | CASSLGGLGPDTQYF | TGTGCCAGCAGCTTGGGGGGTCTAGGGCCAGATACGCAGTATTTT
- | TRBJ2-2 | TRBD1 | TRBV19 | CASSNRGFTGELFF | TGTGCCAGTAGTAACAGGGGGTTTACCGGGGAGCTGTTTTTT
- | TRBJ2-5 | - | TRBV19 | CASSIGTHQETQYF | TGTGCCAGTAGTATCGGGACCCACCAAGAGACCCAGTACTTC
- | TRBJ2-3 | TRBD2 | TRBV2 | CASCPLAGGKDTQYF | TGTGCCAGCTGTCCACTAGCGGGGGGCAAGGATACGCAGTATTTT
- | TRBJ1-2 | TRBD1 | TRBV7-9 | CASSLSGGVNGYTF | TGTGCCAGCAGCTTATCAGGGGGCGTGAATGGCTACACCTTC
- | TRBJ2-3 | TRBD1 | TRBV11-3 | CASSLAGGAGDTQYF | TGTGCCAGCAGCTTGGCAGGGGGCGCAGGGGATACGCAGTATTTT
- | TRBJ1-1 | TRBD1 | TRBV7-8 | CASRQGFVTEAFF | TGTGCCAGCCGACAGGGTTTCGTCACTGAAGCTTTCTTT
few | TRBJ1-2 | - | TRBV11-2 | CASSLVRGSVYGYTF | TGTGCCAGCAGCTTAGTTCGGGGATCGGTTTATGGCTACACCTTC
- | TRBJ1-3 | - | TRBV7-2 | CASSLRPGLSGNTIYF | TGTGCCAGCAGCTTACGGCCAGGGCTTTCTGGAAACACCATATATTTT
- | TRBJ1-1 | TRBD1 | TRBV7-2 | CASSHGTGRSAEAFF | TGTGCCAGCAGCCATGGGACAGGGAGGTCCGCTGAAGCTTTCTTT
- | TRBJ2-2 | - | TRBV5-1 | CASSLVGMGTGELFF | TGCGCCAGCAGCTTGGTAGGGATGGGGACCGGGGAGCTGTTTTTT
- | TRBJ1-1 | - | TRBV6-1 | CASSEARRAFF | TGTGCCAGCAGTGAAGCGCGGAGAGCTTTCTTT
few | TRBJ1-6 | TRBD1 | TRBV6-1 | CASDVGTGNSPLHF | TGTGCCAGCGATGTGGGGACAGGGAATTCACCCCTCCACTTT
- | TRBJ1-2 | - | TRBV6-5 | CASPNPDSSSYGYTF | TGTGCCAGCCCCAATCCGGACAGTTCCTCCTATGGCTACACCTTC
medium-sized | TRBJ1-4 | - | TRBV11-2 | CASSHLSAASEKLFF | TGTGCCAGCAGCCACCTTTCGGCAGCGAGTGAAAAACTGTTTTTT
- | TRBJ2-7 | - | TRBV27 | CASLRRGSHEQYF | TGTGCCAGCCTTAGGAGAGGGAGCCACGAGCAGTACTTC
- | TRBJ2-7 | - | TRBV10-3 | CAIKQDSYEQYF | TGTGCCATCAAGCAGGACTCCTACGAGCAGTACTTC
- | TRBJ1-5 | - | TRBV6-1 | CASSDREGQPQHF | TGTGCCAGCAGTGACAGGGAGGGTCAGCCCCAGCATTTT
- | TRBJ2-1 | TRBD2 | TRBV5-5 | CASSFLPAGQYNEQFF | TGTGCCAGCAGCTTTCTTCCAGCGGGGCAATACAATGAGCAGTTCTTC
once | TRBJ1-1 | - | TRBV10-3 | CAIRDSLGWGTEAFF | TGTGCCATCAGGGACAGCCTGGGCTGGGGCACTGAAGCTTTCTTT
- | TRBJ1-1 | - | TRBV28 | CASSSGTTEAFF | TGTGCCAGCAGTTCCGGTACTACTGAAGCTTTCTTT
- | TRBJ1-3 | - | TRBV7-8 | CATRGLGGSGNTIYF | TGTGCCACTCGTGGGTTGGGGGGCTCTGGAAACACCATATATTTT
- | TRBJ1-2 | - | TRBV4-3 | CASSQDRWISVTNGYTF | TGCGCCAGCAGCCAAGATCGATGGATCTCTGTTACTAATGGCTACACCTTC
- | TRBJ2-2 | - | TRBV11-2 | CASSLGHSTGELFF | TGTGCCAGCAGCTTAGGCCACTCCACCGGGGAGCTGTTTTTT
- | TRBJ2-3 | - | TRBV4-1 | CASSQGPGPLQYF | TGCGCCAGCAGCCAGGGACCGGGCCCGCTCCAGTATTTT
once | TRBJ2-2 | - | TRBV5-1 | CASSLDGGVTGELFF | TGCGCCAGCAGCTTGGACGGTGGGGTCACCGGGGAGCTGTTTTTT
- | TRBJ2-7 | - | TRBV19 | CASSIGAPSYEQYF | TGTGCCAGTAGTATAGGGGCACCCTCCTACGAGCAGTACTTC
- | TRBJ1-2 | TRBD1 | TRBV28 | CASSSTGTGGYGYTF | TGTGCCAGCAGTTCCACCGGGACAGGGGGCTATGGCTACACCTTC
- | TRBJ2-2 | - | TRBV5-3 | CARSPSRDTGELFF | TGTGCCAGAAGCCCGTCGAGGGACACCGGGGAGCTGTTTTTT
few | TRBJ1-5 | - | TRBV15 | CATSRDGGASVQPQHF | TGTGCCACCAGCAGAGATGGGGGGGCGTCGGTTCAGCCCCAGCATTTT
- | TRBJ2-7 | TRBD1 | TRBV7-8 | CASSLGSQGARSF | TGTGCCAGCAGCTTAGGGTCTCAGGGGGCCAGGAGCTTC
- | TRBJ1-2 | - | TRBV9 | CASSVVSAGTTYGYTF | TGTGCCAGCAGCGTAGTATCAGCCGGGACAACTTATGGCTACACCTTC
- | TRBJ1-6 | - | TRBV6-4 | CASSGNNNSPLHF | TGTGCCAGCAGTGGCAACAATAATTCACCCCTCCACTTT
- | TRBJ2-5 | TRBD2 | TRBV28 | CASSLGLAGGGETQYF | TGTGCCAGCAGCCTCGGACTAGCGGGGGGGGGAGAGACCCAGTACTTC
- | TRBJ2-3 | - | TRBV19 | CASSGTGTRTDTQYF | TGTGCCAGCAGCGGAACAGGGACTCGCACAGATACGCAGTATTTT
- | TRBJ1-1 | - | TRBV10-3 | CAISVGREGEAFF | TGTGCCATCAGTGTCGGGAGGGAGGGTGAAGCTTTCTTT
- | TRBJ2-1 | TRBD1 | TRBV6-5 | CASSYGTGYEQFF | TGTGCCAGCAGTTACGGGACAGGGTATGAGCAGTTCTTC
- | TRBJ2-5 | - | TRBV7-2 | CASSQSGGETQYF | TGTGCCAGCAGCCAGAGTGGTGGGGAGACCCAGTACTTC
- | TRBJ1-5 | - | TRBV7-8 | CASSPLRGTSTPQHF | TGTGCCAGCAGCCCCCTGAGAGGGACCTCGACGCCCCAGCATTTT
- | TRBJ1-1 | TRBD1 | TRBV20-1 | CSASRGKGAFF | TGCAGTGCTTCCAGGGGGAAAGGAGCTTTCTTT
- | TRBJ2-1 | - | TRBV18 | CASSPSYNEQFF | TGTGCCAGCTCACCGTCCTACAATGAGCAGTTCTTC
- | TRBJ2-3 | - | TRBV19 | CASLERGAGTDTQYF | TGTGCCAGCCTTGAACGGGGGGCCGGCACAGATACGCAGTATTTT
- | TRBJ2-7 | TRBD1 | TRBV28 | CASRLTGYSSYEQYF | TGTGCCAGCAGATTGACAGGGTATAGCTCCTACGAGCAGTACTTC
- | TRBJ2-1 | - | TRBV19 | CASTYRFPYNEQFF | TGTGCCAGTACGTACCGCTTTCCTTACAATGAGCAGTTCTTC
- | TRBJ1-2 | TRBD1 | TRBV5-4 | CASSLGQGTIYGYTF | TGTGCCAGCAGCCTCGGACAGGGAACGATCTATGGCTACACCTTC
- | TRBJ2-1 | TRBD2 | TRBV5-1 | CASSLVAGEINEQFF | TGCGCCAGCAGCTTAGTAGCGGGGGAGATTAATGAGCAGTTCTTC
- | TRBJ1-1 | - | TRBV6-5 | CASSSPGGAWNTEAFF | TGTGCCAGCAGTTCCCCGGGGGGGGCTTGGAACACTGAAGCTTTCTTT
- | TRBJ2-2 | - | TRBV27 | CASSFVRQMNTGELFF | TGTGCCAGCAGTTTTGTCAGACAGATGAACACCGGGGAGCTGTTTTTT
- | TRBJ2-2 | - | TRBV7-3 | CASSLLGRSGLDTGELFF | TGTGCCAGCAGCTTATTAGGAAGGTCGGGGCTTGACACCGGGGAGCTGTTTTTT
- | TRBJ2-7 | - | TRBV11-2 | CASSLDLGAPMGYFYEQYF | TGTGCCAGCAGCTTAGATCTGGGGGCACCTATGGGATACTTCTACGAGCAGTACTTC
- | TRBJ2-1 | TRBD2 | TRBV7-3 | CASSSGGPVEQFF | TGTGCCAGCAGCTCGGGGGGGCCGGTCGAGCAGTTCTTC
- | TRBJ1-1 | - | TRBV6-1 | CASRAEAGTNTEAFF | TGTGCCAGCAGGGCTGAGGCAGGTACGAACACTGAAGCTTTCTTT
- | TRBJ2-2 | - | TRBV5-1 | CASSLGHKTGELFF | TGCGCCAGCAGCTTGGGGCACAAGACCGGGGAGCTGTTTTTT
- | TRBJ1-5 | TRBD1 | TRBV19 | CASSIGQGRNQPQHF | TGTGCCAGTAGTATCGGACAGGGCCGCAATCAGCCCCAGCATTTT
few | TRBJ1-5 | TRBD1 | TRBV18 | CASSYGQGPNQPQHF | TGTGCCAGCTCATACGGACAGGGACCGAATCAGCCCCAGCATTTT
- | TRBJ2-1 | TRBD2 | TRBV5-6 | CASSVSGGQYNEQFF | TGTGCCAGCAGCGTTAGCGGGGGGCAATACAATGAGCAGTTCTTC
- | TRBJ1-5 | TRBD1 | TRBV7-2 | CASQGASGQPQHF | TGTGCCAGCCAGGGGGCGTCGGGTCAGCCCCAGCATTTT